This entry features one T cell receptor beta chain sequence. This entry belongs to a study of blood T cell repertoires in COVID-19. Study-level information: The study drew acute and convalescent COVID-19 samples from the United States, Italy and Spain. Nucleic acid was either cDNA or gDNA, and it came from T cells, B-cell-depleted T cells, or PBMCs.

In the original analysis: Estimation of nucleated cell counts relied on the amplification of reference gene primers. The method was immunoSEQ multiplex PCR; TCRdb's version includes in-frame clones alone and lacks a portion of them. Clone size and the V and J calls come from that table; the DNA yielded D and trimming. Of some 64,000 clones listed, 60% to 80% were seen once; the top ten hold about 20%. Sequencing used peripheral blood. The receptor was derived from an elderly man with active or convalescent COVID-19.

CDR3 amino acids: CASSTGPAYEQYF. In nucleotides, the CDR3 is TGTGCCAGCTCAACAGGGCCCGCCTACGAGCAGTACTTC. The J gene is TRBJ2-7, the V gene TRBV18; D perhaps matches TRBD1 (6 bases). Germline assignment: CDR1 KGHSH and CDR2 LQKENI. The CDR3 covers 13 residues. Between the trimmed V and J ends, which lost 5 bases and 2 bases, there was a span of 10 bases.